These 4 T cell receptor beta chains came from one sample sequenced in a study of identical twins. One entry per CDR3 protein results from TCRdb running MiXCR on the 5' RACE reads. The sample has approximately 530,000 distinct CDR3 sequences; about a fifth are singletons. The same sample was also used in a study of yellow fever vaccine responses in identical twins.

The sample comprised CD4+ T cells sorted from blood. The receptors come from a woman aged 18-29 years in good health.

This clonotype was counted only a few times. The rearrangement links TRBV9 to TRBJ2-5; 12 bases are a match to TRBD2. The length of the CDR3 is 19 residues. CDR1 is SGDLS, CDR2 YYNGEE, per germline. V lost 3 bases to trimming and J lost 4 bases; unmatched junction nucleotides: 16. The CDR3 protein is CASSAREPGLAGLGETQYF. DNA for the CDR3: TGTGCCAGCAGCGCAAGGGAACCGGGACTAGCGGGTCTTGGAGAGACCCAGTACTTC.

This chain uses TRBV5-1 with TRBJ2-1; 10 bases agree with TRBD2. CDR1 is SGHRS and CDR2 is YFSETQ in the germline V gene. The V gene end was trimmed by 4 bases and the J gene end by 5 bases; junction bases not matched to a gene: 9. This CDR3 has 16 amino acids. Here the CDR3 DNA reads TGCGCCAGCAGCCTCCCCGGGACTAGCGCTAACAATGAGCAGTTCTTC. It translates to CASSLPGTSANNEQFF.

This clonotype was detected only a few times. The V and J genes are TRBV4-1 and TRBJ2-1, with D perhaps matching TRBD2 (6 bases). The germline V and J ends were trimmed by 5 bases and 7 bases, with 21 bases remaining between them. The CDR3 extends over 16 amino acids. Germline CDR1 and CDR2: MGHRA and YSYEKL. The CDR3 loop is CASSDFRDSFRNEQFF. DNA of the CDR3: TGCGCCAGCAGCGATTTCCGGGACTCCTTCCGGAATGAGCAGTTCTTC.

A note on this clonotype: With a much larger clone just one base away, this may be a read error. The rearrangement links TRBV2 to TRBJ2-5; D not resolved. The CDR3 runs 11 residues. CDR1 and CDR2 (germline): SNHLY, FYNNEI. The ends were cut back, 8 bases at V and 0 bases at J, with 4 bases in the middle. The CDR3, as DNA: TGTGCCAGCGGCTACCAAGAGACCCAGTACTTC. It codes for CASGYQETQYF.